This TCR beta chain was identified in a study of memory B cells and T cells in multiple sclerosis. As for this clone: Its antigen is unidentified.

Stimulus-free culture yielded autoproliferating CFSE-dim and non-proliferating CFSE-high T cells, each sequenced separately. About 50 million CFSE-labeled PBMCs were cultured less than 8 days unstimulated, then replicate wells were pooled. PBMCs were labeled with about 0.5 uM CFSE and cultured without exogenous stimuli. This CDR3 contains 15 residues. CDR1 and CDR2 (germline): MDHEN, SYDVKM. V trimming: 3 bases; J trimming: 6 bases; junction bases outside the gene matches: 4. General study findings and limits: Clone-set sizes differed between compartments, so shared clonotype counts needed normalization.

TCRdb's table, derived via immunoSEQ multiplex PCR, lists solely in-frame clones and lacks some. The table shows around 30,000 clones, with approximately 85% occurring only once. Sequencing was done on a sample of PBMCs from blood kept in culture. The source is a human donor with multiple sclerosis. The V and J genes are TRBV28 and TRBJ2-3, with 12 bases matching TRBD2. The CDR3 region is CASSLPGTSGDTQYF. Here the CDR3 DNA reads TGTGCCAGCAGTTTGCCCGGGACTAGCGGGGATACGCAGTATTTT.